These 30 T cell receptor beta chains came from one sample sequenced in a study of follicular helper T cells after annual influenza vaccination. Time point meaning: 2015-2016 season, 7 days after influenza vaccination. Sequenced by immunoSEQ multiplex PCR; TCRdb stores in-frame clones only, minus some. Found here are thousands of clones, approximately 80% of them singletons; the top ten hold 1.6%. The material sequenced was CXCR5+ CD38- circulating T follicular helper cells from blood, taken 7 days after influenza vaccination. Described subset: circulating Tfh, non-naive CD4+CXCR5+PD-1+ (ICOS+CD38+ or ICOS-CD38-). The source is an adult who received the influenza vaccine.

J is TRBJ2-4 and V is TRBV28, with TRBD1 matching over 9 bases. CDR1 and CDR2 (germline): MDHEN, SYDVKM. The ends lost 1 base at V and 8 bases at J; junction bases unmatched: 6. This CDR3 comprises 15 residues. Here the CDR3 DNA reads TGTGCCAGCAGTTTATCCGGGACAGGGTTACACATTCAGTACTTC. Amino acid sequence: CASSLSGTGLHIQYF.

V gene TRBV6-6 combines with J gene TRBJ2-7, with 9 bases aligning to TRBD1. V trimming: 6 bases; J trimming: 7 bases; junction bases outside the gene matches: 16. Germline V CDR1 and CDR2: MNHNY, SVGAGI (reference sequence). The CDR3 extends over 16 amino acids. The CDR3 nucleotides read TGTGCCAGCAGGCCCCATGGGACAGGGACGAGGAGTGAGCAGTACTTC. It encodes CASRPHGTGTRSEQYF.

This chain uses TRBV7-2 with TRBJ2-7; unclear D gene. The CDR3 is 12 amino acids. Trimming cost V 5 bases and J 3 bases, with 8 bases left between them. Germline CDR1 SGHTA, CDR2 FQGNSA. CDR3: CASSQLNYEQYF. Written as DNA, the CDR3 is TGTGCCAGCAGCCAACTGAACTACGAGCAGTACTTC.

This chain links TRBV4-1 with TRBJ2-1, with D hard to call. Trimming removed 4 bases at V and 9 bases at J, with 7 bases between. Germline loops: CDR1 MGHRA, CDR2 YSYEKL. The CDR3 is made up of 11 amino acids. The CDR3 DNA follows: TGCGCCAGCAGCCGGCACGGTGAGCAGTTCTTC. It codes for CASSRHGEQFF.

This chain links TRBV5-1 with TRBJ2-5; 7 bases align to TRBD1. With 5 bases clipped from V and 3 bases from J, the junction kept 7 bases outside the gene matches. The CDR3 has 14 amino acids. Germline CDR1 and CDR2: SGHRS and YFSETQ. The CDR3 DNA reads as TGCGCCAGCAGTCTATACGGGACAGAAGAGACCCAGTACTTC. Its translation: CASSLYGTEETQYF.

The gene calls are TRBV7-8 and TRBJ2-7; the match to TRBD2 covers 12 bases. This CDR3 contains 15 residues. Germline V gene data show CDR1 as SGHVS and CDR2 as FQNEAQ. The V and J ends lost 5 bases and 4 bases, in that order; junction bases with no gene match: 6. The chain's CDR3 is CASSARTSGAYEQYF. The CDR3 bases are TGTGCCAGCAGCGCCCGGACTAGCGGGGCTTACGAGCAGTACTTC.

The chain is built from TRBV2 and TRBJ2-1; 7 bases are a match to TRBD2. The CDR3 is made up of 13 amino acids. CDR1 and CDR2 (germline): SNHLY, FYNNEI. Unmatched junction bases numbered 4, after V lost 6 bases and J lost 5 bases. The CDR3 DNA reads TGTGCCAGCAGCCGCGGACTAGACAATGAGCAGTTCTTC. This gives the protein CASSRGLDNEQFF.

The V gene is TRBV19, the J gene TRBJ1-2; TRBD1 agrees at 8 bases. V lost 6 bases to trimming and J lost 5 bases; unmatched junction nucleotides: 8. This CDR3 spans 14 amino acids. Germline V gene lookup returns CDR1 LNHDA and CDR2 SQIVND (reference sequence). The CDR3 DNA reads as TGTGCCAGTAGCCCCGACAGGGGCCCGTATGGCTACACCTTC. Translation: CASSPDRGPYGYTF. Using reference TRBV19 and TRBJ1-2 for the parts outside the CDR3, the full variable domain is DGGITQSPKYLFRKEGQNVTLSCEQNLNHDAMYWYRQDPGQGLRLIYYSQIVNDFQKGDIAEGYSVSREKKESFPLTVTSAQKNPTAFYLCASSPDRGPYGYTFGSGTRLTVV.

The chain is built from TRBV6-5 and TRBJ1-3; D perhaps matches TRBD1 (6 bases). The CDR3 has 14 residues. CDR1 is MNHEY, CDR2 SVGAGI, per germline. Trimming left V 3 bases short and J 4 bases short, with 10 bases between. The CDR3: CASSYPGAGNTIYF. The CDR3 coding sequence is TGTGCCAGCAGTTATCCAGGGGCGGGAAACACCATATATTTT.

The rearrangement joins TRBV2 to TRBJ2-3; D not resolved. V lost 4 bases and J lost 6, with 17 bases in between. The CDR3 loop spans 15 amino acids. Germline V gene data show CDR1 as SNHLY and CDR2 as FYNNEI. CDR3 coding DNA: TGTGCCAGCAGTGTCAGAGGTTCACGTGGGGATACGCAGTATTTT. This sequence encodes CASSVRGSRGDTQYF.

The CDR3 protein is CASSRTDRVSTGELFF. CDR3 coding DNA: TGTGCCAGTAGTAGGACCGACAGGGTGTCCACCGGGGAGCTGTTTTTT. The rearrangement uses TRBV19 and TRBJ2-2; 7 bases align to TRBD1. The CDR3 extends over 16 amino acids. Looked up from germline, CDR1 is LNHDA and CDR2 is SQIVND (reference sequence). V shed 4 bases and J 4 bases; nucleotides not matched to a gene: 9.

CDR3 DNA sequence: TGTGCCAGCAGCCCCGGACAGGGGGCTTCGGAGACCCAGTACTTC. Translation: CASSPGQGASETQYF. This chain connects TRBV7-9 to TRBJ2-5; 11 bases line up with TRBD1. CDR3 length: 15 amino acids. V was pared by 5 bases and J by 5 bases, with 7 bases of the junction left unmatched. Germline V CDR1 and CDR2: SEHNR, FQNEAQ (reference sequence).

This clone occurred a few times. J is TRBJ2-7 and V is TRBV2; D may correspond to TRBD1 or TRBD2 (5 bases each). Germline CDR1 SNHLY, CDR2 FYNNEI. CDR3 length: 15 residues. V lost 0 bases and J lost 3, with 12 bases in between. The CDR3 reads CASSEALGGDYEQYF. CDR3 coding DNA: TGTGCCAGCAGTGAAGCGCTTGGGGGAGACTACGAGCAGTACTTC. The full variable domain, completed using reference TRBV2 and TRBJ2-7, is EPEVTQTPSHQVTQMGQEVILRCVPISNHLYFYWYRQILGQKVEFLVSFYNNEISEKSEIFDDQFSVERPDGSNFTLKIRSTKLEDSAMYFCASSEALGGDYEQYFGPGTRLTVT.

V and J are TRBV28 and TRBJ1-3; D remains ambiguous. Trimming stripped 6 bases from V and 6 bases from J, with 9 bases between. CDR3 length: 12 residues. Germline V gene lookup returns CDR1 MDHEN and CDR2 SYDVKM. Here the CDR3 reads CASRTQINTIYF. Written as DNA, the CDR3 is TGTGCCAGCAGGACCCAGATAAACACCATATATTTT.

The chain has TRBV29-1 and TRBJ2-1, with D possibly being TRBD1 or TRBD2 (5 bases each). This CDR3 has 15 amino acids. The germline gives CDR1 SQVTM, CDR2 ANQGSEA. V was cut by 4 bases and J by 6 bases, with 19 bases left in between. In DNA, the CDR3 is TGCAGCGTTGGTACGGGGCGACTCAACATCAATGAGCAGTTCTTC. This sequence encodes CSVGTGRLNINEQFF.

This chain links TRBV27 with TRBJ1-2; weak D call: TRBD1 (6 bases). The CDR3 totals 17 residues. Germline CDR1 and CDR2: MNHEY and SMNVEV (reference sequence). With 3 bases removed from V and 4 bases from J, the gap between germline ends came to 21 bases. CDR3 sequence (DNA): TGTGCCAGCAGTTTTTTGGATAACAGGGCTCTAACCTATGGCTACACCTTC. This codes for CASSFLDNRALTYGYTF.

This chain links TRBV5-4 with TRBJ2-5, with TRBD2 as a possible D gene (5 bases). The CDR3 has 13 amino acids. The ends were cut back, 4 bases at V and 5 bases at J, with 12 bases in the middle. CDR1 is SGHNT, CDR2 YYREEE, per germline (reference sequence). The DNA for the CDR3 is TGTGCCAGCAGCCAACCCTGGGAGGAGACCCAGTACTTC. Translated, it gives CASSQPWEETQYF.

Here the CDR3 DNA reads TGTGCCAGTCAAGGACACAATCAGCCCCAGCATTTT. Translating it yields CASQGHNQPQHF. V gene TRBV25-1 combines with J gene TRBJ1-5, with D maybe TRBD1 (5 bases). CDR1 MGHDK and CDR2 SYGVNS come from the germline V gene. The CDR3 length is 12 residues. V lost 9 bases to trimming and J lost 3 bases, with 9 bases between them.

This clone came up once. The chain uses TRBV7-8 and TRBJ2-5; no definite D call. The CDR3 loop spans 13 amino acids. Germline V gives CDR1 SGHVS, CDR2 FQNEAQ. V was shortened by 5 bases and J by 2 bases, with 9 bases between the two germline ends. The CDR3 nucleotides read TGTGCCAGCAGCCAGGAACCGCAAGAGACCCAGTACTTC. It codes for CASSQEPQETQYF.

The V and J genes are TRBV9 and TRBJ1-3; 8 bases are a match to TRBD1. V dropped 4 bases and J dropped 2; count of bases not matched to a gene: 5. The CDR3 is 15 amino acids. CDR1 is SGDLS and CDR2 is YYNGEE in the germline V gene. CDR3 sequence: CASSLDRATGNTIYF. The DNA of the CDR3 is TGTGCCAGCAGCCTGGACAGGGCCACTGGAAACACCATATATTTT.

The chain has TRBV5-1 and TRBJ1-1; D call uncertain. Trimming took 4 bases from V and 4 from J, leaving 17 bases between them. The CDR3 covers 15 residues. Germline V gene lookup returns CDR1 SGHRS and CDR2 YFSETQ. CDR3 amino acids: CASSPLTGSGTEAFF. The CDR3 coding sequence is TGCGCCAGCAGCCCGCTCACGGGTTCGGGCACTGAAGCTTTCTTT.

In nucleotides, the CDR3 is TGTGCCAGTAGTATCACGCACCTCAACTATGGCTACACCTTC. Amino acid sequence: CASSITHLNYGYTF. The rearrangement uses TRBV19 and TRBJ1-2; D is ambiguous. V lost 3 bases and J lost 2, with 10 bases in between. This CDR3 comprises 14 residues. Per germline, CDR1 LNHDA and CDR2 SQIVND (reference sequence).

V is TRBV5-1 and J is TRBJ2-5, with D hard to call. CDR1 SGHRS and CDR2 YFSETQ come from the germline V gene. This CDR3 contains 12 residues. V was cut by 5 bases and J by 2 bases, with 7 bases left in between. CDR3 residues: CASSFTQETQYF. In nucleotides, the CDR3 is TGCGCCAGCAGTTTTACTCAAGAGACCCAGTACTTC. The full variable domain, rest sourced from reference TRBV5-1 and TRBJ2-5, is KAGVTQTPRYLIKTRGQQVTLSCSPISGHRSVSWYQQTPGQGLQFLFEYFSETQRNKGNFPGRFSGRQFSNSRSEMNVSTLELGDSALYLCASSFTQETQYFGPGTRLLVL.

The chain couples TRBV6-1 to TRBJ1-5, with D tentatively TRBD1 (5 bases). CDR1 MNHNS and CDR2 SASEGT come from the germline V gene. The CDR3 is 14 residues long. Trimming cost V 5 bases and J 10 bases, with 18 bases left between them. CDR3 sequence: CASSQGDSFKPQHF. The CDR3 coding sequence is TGTGCCAGCAGTCAGGGAGACAGCTTCAAACCCCAGCATTTT.

This clone was counted once. In nucleotides, the CDR3 is TGTGCCAGCAGCTTATCAGTCAGCCAAGAGACCCAGTACTTC. This sequence encodes CASSLSVSQETQYF. This chain connects TRBV7-9 to TRBJ2-5; D unresolved. The V and J ends lost 2 bases and 1 base respectively, with 8 bases between them. The length of the CDR3 is 14 residues. Germline V lookup: CDR1 SEHNR, CDR2 FQNEAQ (reference sequence).

This clone has more than one count but fewer than ten. This chain connects TRBV4-2 to TRBJ1-2; 7 bases are a match to TRBD1. CDR1 is LGHNA, CDR2 YNFKEQ, per germline. After removal of 2 bases from V and 3 bases from J, the junction contained 3 bases not matched to a gene. The CDR3 totals 14 residues. The chain's CDR3 is CASSQRDSDYGYTF. CDR3 in DNA: TGTGCCAGCAGCCAACGGGACAGCGACTATGGCTACACCTTC.

This rearrangement joins TRBV18 to TRBJ1-1; D not resolved. CDR3 length equals 15 residues. Trimming stripped 3 bases from V and 5 bases from J, with 16 bases between. The germline CDR1 and CDR2 sequences are KGHSH and LQKENI. Here the CDR3 DNA reads TGTGCCAGCTCACCTACAGACTCATCTGGTACTGAAGCTTTCTTT. This codes for CASSPTDSSGTEAFF.

The V call is TRBV5-1, the J call TRBJ2-5; either TRBD1 or TRBD2 may fit D (6 bases each). The CDR3 is 14 residues long. Per germline, CDR1 SGHRS and CDR2 YFSETQ. V shed 3 bases and J shed 4 bases, with 13 bases lying between them. The CDR3 DNA sequence: TGCGCCAGCAGCTCCGTGGGGGGCGCAGAGACCCAGTACTTC. Protein product: CASSSVGGAETQYF.

In DNA form, the CDR3 reads TGCGCCGCGAACGCCGGGAGGCCCACAGATACGCAGTATTTT. This codes for CAANAGRPTDTQYF. V gene TRBV10-2 combines with J gene TRBJ2-3; 7 bases align to TRBD2. V trimming: 11 bases; J trimming: 2 bases; junction bases outside the gene matches: 10. The CDR3 contains 14 residues. Germline V gene data show CDR1 as WSHSY and CDR2 as SAAADI.

The chain recombines TRBV28 with TRBJ2-5; 7 bases fit TRBD2. The CDR3 extends over 16 amino acids. Germline V gives CDR1 MDHEN, CDR2 SYDVKM. Trimming cost V 6 bases and J 0 bases; bases outside gene matches: 10. This CDR3 is CASRTQRDYNQETQYF. The CDR3 region has the DNA TGTGCCAGCAGGACCCAGAGGGACTATAACCAAGAGACCCAGTACTTC.